This T cell receptor beta chain was retrieved from a study of blood T cell repertoires in COVID-19. The method was immunoSEQ multiplex PCR; TCRdb's version includes in-frame clones alone and lacks a portion of them. Here the sample spans about 210,000 clones, approximately 90% being singletons. Germline V gene data show CDR1 as SGHTS and CDR2 as YDEGEE. V gave up 1 base and J gave up 1 base, with 14 bases separating them. The CDR3 has 16 amino acids. This receptor was identified in a woman in her forties with acute or convalescent COVID-19. The chain combines TRBV5-8 with TRBJ1-1, with a weak D call TRBD1 (5 bases). The source material was peripheral blood. The CDR3 loop is CASSLFAGNSNTEAFF. The CDR3 DNA follows: TGTGCCAGCAGCTTGTTCGCAGGGAACTCGAACACTGAAGCTTTCTTT. Full variable domain (missing parts from reference TRBV5-8 and TRBJ1-1): EAGVTQSPTHLIKTRGQQATLRCSPISGHTSVYWYQQALGLGLQFLLWYDEGEERNRGNFPPRFSGRQFPNYSSELNVNALELEDSALYLCASSLFAGNSNTEAFFGQGTRLTVV.